This section outlines one T cell receptor beta chain sequence together with its context. This CDR3 region has 12 residues. V was pared by 4 bases and J by 3 bases, with 4 bases between. CDR1 and CDR2 from the germline V gene are SGHRS and YFSETQ. This record belongs to a study of identical twins. TCRdb itself ran the 5' RACE reads through MiXCR, one entry per CDR3 protein. The top ten hold 0.75% to 0.95% of the sample, which has some 500,000 distinct CDR3 sequences, 22% seen once. The sample also formed part of further work on T cells expressing NK-cell markers. According to that study: In 5 or 6 donors, dominant CD3+CD56+NKG2C+ clonotypes ranked among the top 10 CD8+ clonotypes. These clonotypes, the leaders elsewhere, also led the CD3+CD56-NKG2C+ fraction in several donors.

V is TRBV5-1 and J is TRBJ2-2; D call uncertain. This TCR was recovered from a woman younger than 30 in good health. The specimen was CD4+ T cells sorted from blood. CDR3 coding DNA: TGCGCCAGCAGCGAGTACACCGGGGAGCTGTTTTTT. Residues: CASSEYTGELFF.